One sample yielded the 3 T cell receptor beta chains listed below, sequenced in a study of neurological immune-mediated disorders. MiXCR, applied by TCRdb to the 5' RACE reads, yields one record per CDR3 protein. The sample has tens of thousands of distinct CDR3 sequences, about 3.8% seen once. Sequenced sample: PBMCs. The source of these receptors is a man aged 25 to 45 with multiple sclerosis.

The gene calls are TRBV6-2 or TRBV6-3 and TRBJ2-5, with a tentative D call TRBD2 (6 bases). This CDR3 region has 15 residues. Trimming stripped 6 bases from V and 5 bases from J, with 19 bases between. Germline values: CDR1 MNHEY, CDR2 SVGEGT. CDR3 residues: CASSPGRLARETQYF. The CDR3, as DNA: TGTGCCAGCAGCCCGGGTAGGCTAGCGAGGGAGACCCAGTACTTC.

The table lists this clonotype with many counts. This chain uses TRBV24-1 with TRBJ1-5; no firm D call. The CDR3 extends over 13 amino acids. The V end was cut by 0 bases, the J end by 6 bases, with 5 bases between. Germline assignment: CDR1 KGHDR and CDR2 SFDVKD. The chain's CDR3 is CATSDLSSQPQHF. In nucleotides, the CDR3 is TGTGCCACCAGTGATTTGTCGAGTCAGCCCCAGCATTTT.

This clonotype was seen repeatedly, ten times or more. The genes are TRBV20-1 and TRBJ2-3, with a tentative D call TRBD2 (5 bases). Trimming cost V 4 bases and J 5 bases, with 13 bases left between them. CDR3 length equals 13 residues. Germline V gene data show CDR1 as DFQATT and CDR2 as SNEGSKA (reference sequence). The CDR3 sequence is CSANSPGLDTQYF. CDR3 nucleotide sequence: TGCAGTGCTAATTCCCCGGGGTTAGATACGCAGTATTTT.